Below are 14 T cell receptor beta chains sequenced from a single sample in a study of blood T cell repertoires in COVID-19. The method was immunoSEQ multiplex PCR; TCRdb's version includes in-frame clones alone and lacks a portion of them. The sample contains approximately 100,000 clones, roughly nine tenths of which appear only once. The material sequenced was peripheral blood. Source of these receptors: a man aged 70 or older with acute or convalescent COVID-19.

The chain recombines TRBV5-1 with TRBJ2-1; 7 bases are a match to TRBD2. CDR1 SGHRS and CDR2 YFSETQ come from the germline V gene. V trimming: 0 bases; J trimming: 6 bases; junction bases outside the gene matches: 3. The CDR3 runs to 14 residues. The CDR3, as DNA: TGCGCCAGCAGCTTGGCCGGGGAGGGCAATGAGCAGTTCTTC. Translated, it gives CASSLAGEGNEQFF.

This clone was seen a few times. The chain employs TRBV6-5 and TRBJ2-1; D is possibly TRBD2 (6 bases). Germline CDR1 and CDR2: MNHEY and SVGAGI. Trimming removed 6 bases from V and 9 bases from J, with 12 bases in between. The CDR3 spans 12 residues. The CDR3 region has the DNA TGTGCCAGCAGCCACGGGGGTGGTGAGCAGTTCTTC. This codes for CASSHGGGEQFF.

The V gene is TRBV5-1, the J gene TRBJ1-5; 9 bases match TRBD1. The CDR3 totals 15 residues. Germline trimming cut 4 bases from V and 0 bases from J; bases unmatched to any gene: 2. Germline V CDR1 and CDR2: SGHRS, YFSETQ. CDR3 protein: CASSTTGGSNQPQHF. The CDR3 coding sequence is TGCGCCAGCAGCACGACAGGGGGTAGCAATCAGCCCCAGCATTTT.

V and J are TRBV19 and TRBJ1-2, with D perhaps TRBD1 (5 bases). The CDR3 loop spans 15 amino acids. Germline V gene data show CDR1 as LNHDA and CDR2 as SQIVND (reference sequence). The V and J ends lost 0 bases and 4 bases respectively, with 12 bases between them. CDR3 nucleotides: TGTGCCAGTAGTATAGAACCAGGGTCCCGCTATGGCTACACCTTC. Its translation: CASSIEPGSRYGYTF.

The V call is TRBV7-9, the J call TRBJ1-1; the D gene is possibly TRBD1 (5 bases). This CDR3 spans 14 amino acids. V was cut by 4 bases and J by 2 bases, with 11 bases left in between. Germline V gene data show CDR1 as SEHNR and CDR2 as FQNEAQ (reference sequence). The CDR3 sequence is CASSSAGPNTEAFF. CDR3 DNA sequence: TGTGCCAGCAGCTCCGCGGGACCTAACACTGAAGCTTTCTTT.

The rearrangement links TRBV5-1 to TRBJ1-1; D call uncertain. Per germline, CDR1 SGHRS and CDR2 YFSETQ. The CDR3 extends over 13 amino acids. Between the trimmed V and J ends, which lost 0 bases and 11 bases, there was a span of 14 bases. CDR3 bases: TGCGCCAGCAGCTTGGCCCTAGGGTCTAGCGCTTTCTTT. As protein: CASSLALGSSAFF. Drawing the rest from reference TRBV5-1 and TRBJ1-1, the complete variable domain is KAGVTQTPRYLIKTRGQQVTLSCSPISGHRSVSWYQQTPGQGLQFLFEYFSETQRNKGNFPGRFSGRQFSNSRSEMNVSTLELGDSALYLCASSLALGSSAFFGQGTRLTVV.

The rearrangement joins TRBV11-3 to TRBJ1-6; 9 bases are a match to TRBD1. Germline CDR1 is SGHNT and CDR2 is YENEEA. The CDR3 is 14 residues long. With V trimmed by 2 bases and J by 10 bases, 3 bases remained unmatched. CDR3 residues: CASSLRTGDSPLHF. The CDR3 coding sequence is TGTGCCAGCAGCTTACGGACAGGGGACTCACCCCTCCACTTT.

Only a few counts were recorded for this clone. The chain joins TRBV2 to TRBJ1-1; TRBD1 aligns across 7 bases. Germline loops: CDR1 SNHLY, CDR2 FYNNEI. The CDR3 has 12 residues. The trim removed 5 bases at V and 7 bases at J, leaving 4 bases unmatched. The CDR3 spells CASSYRGFEAFF. Written as DNA, the CDR3 is TGTGCCAGCAGTTACAGGGGTTTTGAAGCTTTCTTT.

Concerning this clone itself: One end of the junction fails to match germline, which may point to a read error. The chain links TRBV6-5 to TRBJ1-2; unclear D gene. Germline values: CDR1 MNHEY, CDR2 SVGAGI. The CDR3 contains 15 residues. The CDR3 region has the DNA TGTGCCAGCAGTGACTCGGGCAGTTGGTCCGATGGCTACACCTTC. This codes for CASSDSGSWSDGYTF.

This clone came up once. The gene calls are TRBV19 and TRBJ2-3; possible D gene TRBD2, 5 bases. CDR1 and CDR2 (germline): LNHDA, SQIVND (reference sequence). V shed 5 bases and J shed 0 bases, with 18 bases lying between them. The CDR3 has 17 amino acids. The CDR3 reads CASSALVARASTDTQYF. The CDR3 nucleotides read TGTGCCAGTAGTGCTCTGGTAGCGCGGGCTAGCACAGATACGCAGTATTTT. The full variable domain, rest sourced from reference TRBV19 and TRBJ2-3, is DGGITQSPKYLFRKEGQNVTLSCEQNLNHDAMYWYRQDPGQGLRLIYYSQIVNDFQKGDIAEGYSVSREKKESFPLTVTSAQKNPTAFYLCASSALVARASTDTQYFGPGTRLTVL.

The chain recombines TRBV19 with TRBJ2-2, with D unclear. In germline, CDR1 is LNHDA, CDR2 SQIVND (reference sequence). CDR3 length: 12 residues. The V gene lost 5 bases and the J gene lost 6 bases, with 7 bases spanning the gap. The CDR3 bases are TGTGCCAGTAGTTTGAGGTCCGGGGAGCTGTTTTTT. Translated, it gives CASSLRSGELFF.

The chain is built from TRBV3-1 (or the pseudogene TRBV3-2) and TRBJ2-5; 15 nucleotides line up with TRBD2. The V and J ends lost 4 bases and 6 bases, in that order; junction bases with no gene match: 9. The CDR3 is made up of 17 amino acids. Germline values: CDR1 LGHDT, CDR2 YNNKEL (reference sequence). CDR3 sequence: CASSRTSGGAQMKTQYF. CDR3 DNA: TGTGCCAGCAGCCGGACTAGCGGGGGGGCCCAAATGAAGACCCAGTACTTC.

CDR3 amino acids: CASSQVWDSNYGYTF. CDR3 bases: TGTGCCAGCAGCCAAGTCTGGGACAGTAACTATGGCTACACCTTC. The chain uses TRBV3-1 (or the pseudogene TRBV3-2) and TRBJ1-2; 7 nucleotides align to TRBD1. Looked up from germline, CDR1 is LGHDT and CDR2 is YNNKEL (reference sequence). J was trimmed by 1 base and V by 1 base; bases with no gene match: 3. The CDR3 runs to 15 residues.

This chain joins TRBV5-1 and TRBJ1-4; D is unresolved. The V end lost 1 base, the J end lost 3 bases, and 7 bases lay between the germline ends. This CDR3 region has 14 residues. Germline lookup yields CDR1 SGHRS and CDR2 YFSETQ. As DNA, the CDR3 is TGCGCCAGCAGCTTGTTACAGTCTAATGAAAAACTGTTTTTT. The encoded protein is CASSLLQSNEKLFF. Full variable domain (missing parts from reference TRBV5-1 and TRBJ1-4): KAGVTQTPRYLIKTRGQQVTLSCSPISGHRSVSWYQQTPGQGLQFLFEYFSETQRNKGNFPGRFSGRQFSNSRSEMNVSTLELGDSALYLCASSLLQSNEKLFFGSGTQLSVL.